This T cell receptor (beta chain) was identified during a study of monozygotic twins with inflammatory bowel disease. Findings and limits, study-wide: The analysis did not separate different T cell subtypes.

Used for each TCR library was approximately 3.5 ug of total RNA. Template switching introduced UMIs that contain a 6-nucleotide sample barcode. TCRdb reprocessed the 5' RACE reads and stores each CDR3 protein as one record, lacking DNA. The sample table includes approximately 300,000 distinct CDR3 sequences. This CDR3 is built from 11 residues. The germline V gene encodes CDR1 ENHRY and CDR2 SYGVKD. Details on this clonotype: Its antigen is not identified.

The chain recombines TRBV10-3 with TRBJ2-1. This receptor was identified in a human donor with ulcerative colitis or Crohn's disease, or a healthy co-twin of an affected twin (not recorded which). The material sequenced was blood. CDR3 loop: CAIRRDNEQFF.